Listed below are T cell receptor beta chains from one sample, sequenced in a study of blood T cell repertoires in COVID-19. Using immunoSEQ multiplex PCR, the repertoire was profiled, and TCRdb retains in-frame clones only, with some absent. Here the sample spans about 160,000 clones, over 75% being singletons. The sequencing input was PBMCs or T cells enriched from blood (not recorded which). The receptors stem from a middle-aged woman with acute COVID-19. CDR3s include the opening cysteine and the closing phenylalanine or tryptophan. The D gene is left open where the match is weak. Clone size is stated in some rows and not others, as once, few, many or a class when expanded.

TRBJ1-3 NA TRBV3-1/TRBV3-2 TRBD1 TGTGCCAGCAGCCAAGATAGGGGGAAGGGGGCCGGAAACACCATATATTTT CASSQDRGKGAGNTIYF
TRBJ2-2 NA TRBV29-1 NA TGCAGCGTGGGGGGAGTGAACACCGGGGAGCTGTTTTTT CSVGGVNTGELFF
TRBJ2-1 NA TRBV6-5 TRBD2 TGTGCCAGCAGGCCTAGCGGTCCATCAGGAGGTGAGCAGTTCTTC CASRPSGPSGGEQFF
TRBJ2-6 few TRBV19 TRBD1 TGTGCCAGTAGAAACATCAGGGGGCGGACTGGGGCCAACGTCCTGACTTTC CASRNIRGRTGANVLTF
TRBJ1-1 NA TRBV10-2 TRBD1 TGCGCCAGCAGTCAAAACAGGGGGAGTGGCACTGAAGCTTTCTTT CASSQNRGSGTEAFF
TRBJ2-3 once TRBV9 TRBD2 TGTGCCAGCAGCCCCGGGGTGACTAGCTCAACAGATACGCAGTATTTT CASSPGVTSSTDTQYF
TRBJ2-2 NA TRBV27 TRBD2 TGTGCCAGCAGTTCGGGACTAGCGGGAGTATCCGGGGAGCTGTTTTTT CASSSGLAGVSGELFF
TRBJ1-4 NA TRBV2 NA TGTGCCAGCAGCCGGGATCTTAATGAAAAACTGTTTTTT CASSRDLNEKLFF
TRBJ1-1 few TRBV19 TRBD1 TGTGCCAGTGGAGACAGGGCTTGGGCTTTCTTT CASGDRAWAFF
TRBJ2-5 NA TRBV5-1 NA TGCGCCAGCAGCTTGTCCCTAGCGAGCCAAGAGACCCAGTACTTC CASSLSLASQETQYF
TRBJ1-2 few TRBV15 NA TGTGCCACCAGCAGGACCCTTGGGGGGGAAGTAGGTAGGGGCTACACCTTC CATSRTLGGEVGRGYTF
TRBJ2-7 NA TRBV29-1 NA TGCAGCAGTACTGCAGGAGGCGAGCAGTACTTC CSSTAGGEQYF
TRBJ2-5 NA TRBV5-6 TRBD2 TGTGCCAGCAGCCCTAGCGGGAGGGCCGGGGAGACCCAGTACTTC CASSPSGRAGETQYF
TRBJ2-2 NA TRBV29-1 NA TGCAGCGTTGGAGCGGTTCCCACCGGGGAGCTGTTTTTT CSVGAVPTGELFF
TRBJ1-1 NA TRBV28 NA TGTGCCAGCAGTCAAATCTCTACCCGGGCTTTCTTT CASSQISTRAFF
TRBJ2-1 NA TRBV2 NA TGTGCCAGCAGTGAAGCGCAGTGGGGGCTCTTC CASSEAQWGLF
TRBJ2-3 NA TRBV5-1 TRBD2 TGCGCCAGCAGCCTACGGACTAGCGGGAGGGCAGATACGCAGTATTTT CASSLRTSGRADTQYF
TRBJ1-2 NA TRBV7-9 TRBD1 TGTGCCAGCAGCTCGGGACAGGGCATACATGGCTACACCTTC CASSSGQGIHGYTF
TRBJ1-2 NA TRBV6-5 NA TGTGCCAGCAGTTACGAGGCCCTCGGCTATGGCTACACCTTC CASSYEALGYGYTF
TRBJ1-6 NA TRBV27 NA TGTGCCAGCAGTCCTAGGCCTTATAATTCACCCCTCCACTTT CASSPRPYNSPLHF
TRBJ2-3 NA TRBV5-1 NA TGCGCCAGCAGCTTGGAAGGTCGGCGGGGTCTCACAGATACGCAGTATTTT CASSLEGRRGLTDTQYF
TRBJ2-4 NA TRBV7-9 TRBD1 TGTGCCAGCAGCGCCGGGACAGGGAATTGGCACATTCAGTACTTC CASSAGTGNWHIQYF
TRBJ2-7 many TRBV5-8 TRBD1 TGTGCCAGCAGCCCCGGGACAGGGACCTACGAGCAGTACTTC CASSPGTGTYEQYF
TRBJ2-3 NA TRBV5-1 TRBD2 TGCGCCAGCAGCTTGGACATAGCGGGAGGCCAAGATACGCAGTATTTT CASSLDIAGGQDTQYF
TRBJ1-5 NA TRBV6-1 NA TGTGCCAGCAGTGAACGGAGATCGGCCAATCAGCCCCAGCATTTT CASSERRSANQPQHF
TRBJ2-5 once TRBV25-1 TRBD2 TGTGCCACCCGATCAGCGGGAGGTCTTGAGACCCAGTACTTC CATRSAGGLETQYF
TRBJ1-2 NA TRBV29-1 NA TGCAGCGTCCCCGGGACATTTTCAACCCCTTATGGCTACACCTTC CSVPGTFSTPYGYTF
TRBJ1-2 NA TRBV6-5 TRBD1 TGTGCCAGCAGTTCCTCCGGGACAGGGGGGCCCCCCGTTACCTTC CASSSSGTGGPPVTF
TRBJ2-1 NA TRBV9 NA TGTGCCAGCAGCGTAGCAGTAGTAGCAAGTGAGCAGTTCTTC CASSVAVVASEQFF
TRBJ1-1 NA TRBV6-1 NA TGTGCCAGCAGTGAGGCAGGGAACACTGAAGCTTTCTTT CASSEAGNTEAFF
TRBJ1-4 NA TRBV18 NA TGTGCCAGCTCACCAGAGGCCATAGTCGGAGAAAAACTGTTTTTT CASSPEAIVGEKLFF
TRBJ2-1 NA TRBV4-1 NA TGCGCCAGCAGCCAAGATCCAGCGGGTTCCTACAATGAGCAGTTCTTC CASSQDPAGSYNEQFF
TRBJ1-5 NA TRBV10-3 NA TGTGCCATCAGTGTTGAGTTTAGCAATCAGCCCCAGCATTTT CAISVEFSNQPQHF
TRBJ2-3 NA TRBV5-6 NA TGTGCCAGCAGCTGGGACCGTGGGGGGTCAGATACGCAGTATTTT CASSWDRGGSDTQYF
TRBJ2-1 NA TRBV11-3 NA TGTGCCAGCAGCTCCACTCACAATGAGCAGTTCTTC CASSSTHNEQFF
TRBJ2-1 NA TRBV11-3 NA TGTGCCAGCAGCTTAGATTACTTTGGCAATGAGCAGTTCTTC CASSLDYFGNEQFF
TRBJ2-1 NA TRBV11-3 NA TGTGCCAGCAGCTTAGGAGGGAGCTCCTACAATGAGCAGTTCTTC CASSLGGSSYNEQFF
TRBJ2-7 NA TRBV5-1 NA TGCGCCAGCAGTTTACCGACAGCATATTCCTACGAGCAGTACTTC CASSLPTAYSYEQYF
TRBJ2-3 many TRBV11-2 TRBD2 TGTGCCAGCAGCCCCCGGGGGGGCGGGAGTAGTACAGATACGCAGTATTTT CASSPRGGGSSTDTQYF
TRBJ2-7 NA TRBV5-8 TRBD2 TGTGCCAGCAGCGCCCGGACTAGCGGGACCCCCTACGAGCAGTACTTC CASSARTSGTPYEQYF
TRBJ1-1 NA TRBV29-1 NA TGCAGTACCGGGGGGTTGAACACTGAAGCTTTCTTT CSTGGLNTEAFF
TRBJ2-5 NA TRBV11-3 NA TGTGCCAGCAGCTTAGAGGAGGACCCCCAGTACTTC CASSLEEDPQYF
TRBJ2-2 NA TRBV3-1/TRBV3-2 TRBD2 TGTGCCAGCAGCCTTGGGACTAGAGGCACCGGGGAGCTGTTTTTT CASSLGTRGTGELFF
TRBJ1-4 NA TRBV5-6 NA TGTGCCAGCAGCTTCGGAACAGAGAATGAAAAACTGTTTTTT CASSFGTENEKLFF
TRBJ1-3 NA TRBV6-5 NA TGTGCCAGCAGTTACCGTGGGACACAAGGAAACACCATATATTTT CASSYRGTQGNTIYF
TRBJ1-2 few TRBV10-3 NA TGTGCCATCAGTGATAACCACAGGGCTGGCTACACCTTC CAISDNHRAGYTF
TRBJ2-1 few TRBV25-1 TRBD2 TGTGCCAGCAGGGGAGTTGGCGGGAGGGGCAGAAACAATGAGCAGTTCTTC CASRGVGGRGRNNEQFF
TRBJ2-1 NA TRBV7-8 TRBD2 TGTGCCAGCAGCTTACCAACTAGCGGGAGGGACAATGAGCAGTTCTTC CASSLPTSGRDNEQFF
TRBJ1-4 once TRBV10-3 TRBD1 TGTGCCATCAGTGAGTCCCGGGCAGGAGGGGGCGTAGAAAAACTGTTTTTT CAISESRAGGGVEKLFF
TRBJ1-6 few TRBV5-6 NA TGTGCCAGCAGTTCGACAGAAACCCTCCACTTT CASSSTETLHF
TRBJ1-1 once TRBV28 NA TGTGCCAGCAGTCAACCCAGGGGTGAAGCTTTCTTT CASSQPRGEAFF
TRBJ2-7 NA TRBV12-5 TRBD1 TGTGCTAGTGGTCCACAGGGGCGCGTGAACGAGCAGTACTTC CASGPQGRVNEQYF
TRBJ2-1 NA TRBV5-8 NA TGTGCCAGCAGCTTGGCGGTCTACAATGAGCAGTTCTTC CASSLAVYNEQFF
TRBJ1-3 once TRBV5-1 NA TGCGCCAGCAGCTTGCCACAGGCCTCTGGAAACACCATATATTTT CASSLPQASGNTIYF
TRBJ2-1 few TRBV5-8 TRBD2 TGTGCCAGCAGCTTTCTAGCGGGAGGTCCGCATGGGCAGTTCTTC CASSFLAGGPHGQFF
TRBJ1-3 NA TRBV29-1 NA TGCAGCGGGACAGCCTCTGGAAACACCATATATTTT CSGTASGNTIYF
TRBJ1-4 NA TRBV5-6 TRBD1 TGTGCCAGCAGCTCCACAGGGGAGGATGAAAAACTGTTTTTT CASSSTGEDEKLFF
TRBJ1-5 few TRBV27 TRBD1 TGTGCCAGCGGTACAGGGGGCGGTCAGCCCCAGCATTTT CASGTGGGQPQHF